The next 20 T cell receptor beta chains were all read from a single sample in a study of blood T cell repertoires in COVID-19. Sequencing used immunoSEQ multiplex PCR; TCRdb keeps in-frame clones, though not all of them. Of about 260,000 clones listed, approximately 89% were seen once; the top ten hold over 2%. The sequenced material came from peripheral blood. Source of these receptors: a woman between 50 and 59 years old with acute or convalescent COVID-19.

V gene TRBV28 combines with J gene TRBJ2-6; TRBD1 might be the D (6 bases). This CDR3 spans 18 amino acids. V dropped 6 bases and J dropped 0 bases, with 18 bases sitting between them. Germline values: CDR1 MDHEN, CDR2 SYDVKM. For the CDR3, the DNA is TGTGCCAGCAGCTATAACCGACAGGTCCCCTCTGGGGCCAACGTCCTGACTTTC. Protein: CASSYNRQVPSGANVLTF.

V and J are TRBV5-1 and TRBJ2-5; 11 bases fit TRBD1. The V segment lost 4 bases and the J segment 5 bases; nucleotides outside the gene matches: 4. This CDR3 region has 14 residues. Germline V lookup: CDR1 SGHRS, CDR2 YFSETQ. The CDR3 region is CASSRTGGGETQYF. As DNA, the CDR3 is TGCGCCAGCAGCAGGACAGGGGGCGGCGAGACCCAGTACTTC.

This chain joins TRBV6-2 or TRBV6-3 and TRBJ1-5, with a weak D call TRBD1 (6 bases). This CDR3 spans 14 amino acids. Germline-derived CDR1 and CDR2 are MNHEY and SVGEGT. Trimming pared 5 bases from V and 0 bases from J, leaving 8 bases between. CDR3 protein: CASSTGYSNQPQHF. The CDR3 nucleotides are TGTGCCAGCAGTACAGGGTATAGCAATCAGCCCCAGCATTTT.

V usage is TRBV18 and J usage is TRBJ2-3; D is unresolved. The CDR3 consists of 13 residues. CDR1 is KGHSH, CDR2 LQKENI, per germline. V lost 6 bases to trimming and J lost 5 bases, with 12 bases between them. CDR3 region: CASSRVERDTQYF. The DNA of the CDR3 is TGTGCCAGCTCCCGGGTGGAAAGAGATACGCAGTATTTT. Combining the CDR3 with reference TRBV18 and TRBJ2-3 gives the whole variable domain NAGVMQNPRHLVRRRGQEARLRCSPMKGHSHVYWYRQLPEEGLKFMVYLQKENIIDESGMPKERFSAEFPKEGPSILRIQQVVRGDSAAYFCASSRVERDTQYFGPGTRLTVL.

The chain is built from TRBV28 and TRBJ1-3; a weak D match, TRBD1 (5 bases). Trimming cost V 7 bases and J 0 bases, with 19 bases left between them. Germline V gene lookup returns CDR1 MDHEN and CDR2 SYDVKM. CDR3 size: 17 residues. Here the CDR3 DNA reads TGTGCCAGCACAATGGGCGGGGGACCCTCCTCTGGAAACACCATATATTTT. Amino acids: CASTMGGGPSSGNTIYF.

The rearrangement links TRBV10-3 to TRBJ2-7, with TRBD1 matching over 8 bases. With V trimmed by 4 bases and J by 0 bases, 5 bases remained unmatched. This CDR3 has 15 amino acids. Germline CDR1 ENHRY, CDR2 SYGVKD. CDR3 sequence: CAISGGTGFSYEQYF. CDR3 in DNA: TGTGCCATCAGTGGGGGGACAGGCTTCTCCTACGAGCAGTACTTC.

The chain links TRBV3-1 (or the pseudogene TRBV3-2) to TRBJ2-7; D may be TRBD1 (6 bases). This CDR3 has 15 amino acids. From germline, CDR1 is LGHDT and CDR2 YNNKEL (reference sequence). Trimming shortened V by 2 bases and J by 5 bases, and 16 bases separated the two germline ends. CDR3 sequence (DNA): TGTGCCAGCAGCCAAAACTTTCAGGGGAGTAACGAGCAGTACTTC. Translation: CASSQNFQGSNEQYF.

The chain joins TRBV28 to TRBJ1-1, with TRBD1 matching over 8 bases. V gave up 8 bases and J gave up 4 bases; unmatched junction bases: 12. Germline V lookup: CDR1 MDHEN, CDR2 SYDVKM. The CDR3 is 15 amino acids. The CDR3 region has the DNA TGTGCCAGCCTCAGGGGGCGCTTGGTAGGCACTGAAGCTTTCTTT. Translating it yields CASLRGRLVGTEAFF.

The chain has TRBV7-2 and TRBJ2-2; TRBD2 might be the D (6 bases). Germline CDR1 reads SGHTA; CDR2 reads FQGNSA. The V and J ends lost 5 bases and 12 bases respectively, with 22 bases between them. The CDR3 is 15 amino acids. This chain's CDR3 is CASSPTSTRPRQLFF. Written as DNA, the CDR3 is TGTGCCAGCAGCCCTACTAGCACGAGGCCCCGGCAGCTGTTTTTT.

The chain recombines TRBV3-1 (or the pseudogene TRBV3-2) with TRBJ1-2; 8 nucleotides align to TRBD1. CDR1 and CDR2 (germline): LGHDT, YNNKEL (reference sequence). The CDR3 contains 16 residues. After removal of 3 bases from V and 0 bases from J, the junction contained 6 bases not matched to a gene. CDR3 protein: CASSQWDRITNYGYTF. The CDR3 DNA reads TGTGCCAGCAGCCAGTGGGACAGGATTACTAACTATGGCTACACCTTC.

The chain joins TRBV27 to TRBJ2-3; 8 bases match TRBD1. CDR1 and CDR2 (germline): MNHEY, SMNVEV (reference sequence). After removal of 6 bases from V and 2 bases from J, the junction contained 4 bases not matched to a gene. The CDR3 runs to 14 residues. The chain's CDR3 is CASSPDRATDTQYF. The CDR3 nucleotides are TGTGCCAGCAGCCCGGACAGGGCCACAGATACGCAGTATTTT.

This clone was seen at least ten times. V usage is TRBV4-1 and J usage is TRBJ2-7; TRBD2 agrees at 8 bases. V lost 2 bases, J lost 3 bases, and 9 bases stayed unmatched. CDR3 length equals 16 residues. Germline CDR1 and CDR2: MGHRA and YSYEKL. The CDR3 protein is CASSQFSTSGVYEQYF. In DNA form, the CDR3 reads TGCGCCAGCAGCCAATTTTCTACTAGCGGAGTCTACGAGCAGTACTTC.

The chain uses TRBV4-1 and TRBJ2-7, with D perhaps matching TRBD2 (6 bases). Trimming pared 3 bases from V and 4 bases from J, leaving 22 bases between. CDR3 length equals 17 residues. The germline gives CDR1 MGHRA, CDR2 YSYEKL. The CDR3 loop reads CASSQRSMWEETYEQYF. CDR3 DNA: TGCGCCAGCAGCCAGAGAAGTATGTGGGAGGAAACGTACGAGCAGTACTTC.

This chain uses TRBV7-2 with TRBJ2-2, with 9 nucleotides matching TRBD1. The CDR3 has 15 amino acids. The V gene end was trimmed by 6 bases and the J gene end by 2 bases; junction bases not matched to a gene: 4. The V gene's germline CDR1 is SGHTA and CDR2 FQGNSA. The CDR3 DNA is TGTGCCAGCAGACAGGGGGCTTCAAACACCGGGGAGCTGTTTTTT. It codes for CASRQGASNTGELFF.

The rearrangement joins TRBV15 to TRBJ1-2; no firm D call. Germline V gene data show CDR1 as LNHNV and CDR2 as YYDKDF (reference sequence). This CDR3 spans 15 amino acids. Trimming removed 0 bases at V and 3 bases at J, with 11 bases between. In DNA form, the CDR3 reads TGTGCCACCAGCAGAGACCCTACTACCGACTATGGCTACACCTTC. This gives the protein CATSRDPTTDYGYTF. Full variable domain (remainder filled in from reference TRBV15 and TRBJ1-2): DAMVIQNPRYQVTQFGKPVTLSCSQTLNHNVMYWYQQKSSQAPKLLFHYYDKDFNNEADTPDNFQSRRPNTSFCFLDIRSPGLGDTAMYLCATSRDPTTDYGYTFGSGTRLTVV.

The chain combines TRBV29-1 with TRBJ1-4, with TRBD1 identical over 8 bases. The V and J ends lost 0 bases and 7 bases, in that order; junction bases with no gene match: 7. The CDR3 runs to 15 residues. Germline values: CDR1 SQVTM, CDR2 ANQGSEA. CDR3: CSVEEGGTGAEKLFF. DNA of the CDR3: TGCAGCGTTGAAGAGGGCGGGACAGGAGCTGAAAAACTGTTTTTT.

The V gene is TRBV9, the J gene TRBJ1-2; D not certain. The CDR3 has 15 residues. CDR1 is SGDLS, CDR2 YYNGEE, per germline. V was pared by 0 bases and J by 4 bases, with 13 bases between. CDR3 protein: CASSVAAAGAYGYTF. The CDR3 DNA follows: TGTGCCAGCAGCGTAGCCGCAGCAGGCGCCTATGGCTACACCTTC.

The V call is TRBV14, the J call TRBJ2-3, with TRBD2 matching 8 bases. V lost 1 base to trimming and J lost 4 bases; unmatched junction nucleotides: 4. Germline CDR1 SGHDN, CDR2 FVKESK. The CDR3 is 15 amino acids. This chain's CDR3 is CASSQVAGGSDTQYF. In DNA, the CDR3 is TGTGCCAGCAGCCAAGTGGCGGGAGGCTCAGATACGCAGTATTTT.

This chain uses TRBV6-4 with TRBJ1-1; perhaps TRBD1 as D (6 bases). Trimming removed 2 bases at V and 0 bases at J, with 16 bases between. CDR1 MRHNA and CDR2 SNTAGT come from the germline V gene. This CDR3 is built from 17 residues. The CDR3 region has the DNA TGTGCCAGCAGTGACAGGACAGAGTTATACATGAACACTGAAGCTTTCTTT. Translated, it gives CASSDRTELYMNTEAFF.

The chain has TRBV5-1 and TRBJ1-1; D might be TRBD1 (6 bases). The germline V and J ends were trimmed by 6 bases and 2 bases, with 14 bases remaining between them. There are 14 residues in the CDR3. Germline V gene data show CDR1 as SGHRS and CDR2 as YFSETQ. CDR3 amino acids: CASKVGTPNTEAFF. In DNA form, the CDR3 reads TGCGCCAGCAAGGTAGGGACACCAAACACTGAAGCTTTCTTT.